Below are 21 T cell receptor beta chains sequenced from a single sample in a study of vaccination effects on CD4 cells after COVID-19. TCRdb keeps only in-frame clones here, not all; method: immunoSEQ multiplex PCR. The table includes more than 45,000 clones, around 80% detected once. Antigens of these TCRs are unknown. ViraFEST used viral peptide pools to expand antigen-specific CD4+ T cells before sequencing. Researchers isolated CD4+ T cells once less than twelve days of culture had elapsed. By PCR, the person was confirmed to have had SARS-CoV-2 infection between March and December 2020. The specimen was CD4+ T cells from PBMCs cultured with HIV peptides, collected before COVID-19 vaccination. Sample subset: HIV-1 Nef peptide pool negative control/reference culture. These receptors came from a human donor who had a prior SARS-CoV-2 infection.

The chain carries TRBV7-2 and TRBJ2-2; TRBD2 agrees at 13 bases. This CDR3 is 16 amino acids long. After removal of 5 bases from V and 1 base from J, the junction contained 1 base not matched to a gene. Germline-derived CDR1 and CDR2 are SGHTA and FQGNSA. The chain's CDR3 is CASSRTSGGNTGELFF. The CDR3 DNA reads TGTGCCAGCAGCCGGACTAGCGGGGGGAACACCGGGGAGCTGTTTTTT.

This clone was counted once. The CDR3 loop reads CASSRWLAHSDTQYF. In DNA form, the CDR3 reads TGTGCCAGCAGCCGGTGGCTAGCGCATTCAGATACGCAGTATTTT. The genes are TRBV6-2 or TRBV6-3 and TRBJ2-3; possible D gene TRBD2, 6 bases. Germline V gene lookup returns CDR1 MNHEY and CDR2 SVGEGT. The CDR3 contains 15 residues. The V and J ends lost 6 bases and 4 bases respectively, with 17 bases between them.

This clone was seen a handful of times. CDR3 residues: CASSQPGVLTEAFF. CDR3 DNA: TGTGCCAGCAGCCAGCCAGGGGTTCTGACTGAAGCTTTCTTT. The rearrangement links TRBV3-1 (or the pseudogene TRBV3-2) to TRBJ1-1; D possibly corresponds to TRBD1 (6 bases). This CDR3 is built from 14 residues. Germline V gene data show CDR1 as LGHDT and CDR2 as YNNKEL (reference sequence). V lost 3 bases, J lost 5 bases, and 13 bases lay in between.

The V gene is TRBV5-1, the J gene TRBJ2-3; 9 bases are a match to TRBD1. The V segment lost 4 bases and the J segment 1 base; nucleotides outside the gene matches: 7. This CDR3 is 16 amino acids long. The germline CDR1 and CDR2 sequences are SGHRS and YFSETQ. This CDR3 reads CASSRQGVLGTDTQYF. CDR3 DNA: TGCGCCAGCAGCCGACAGGGGGTCTTGGGCACAGATACGCAGTATTTT.

The CDR3 spells CASSSVLFSQNTGELFF. The CDR3 nucleotides read TGTGCCAGCAGCTCAGTCTTGTTTAGCCAGAACACCGGGGAGCTGTTTTTT. The chain couples TRBV7-9 to TRBJ2-2; D is unclear. The CDR3 length is 17 residues. V was pared by 4 bases and J by 1 base, with 16 bases between. Germline CDR1 reads SEHNR; CDR2 reads FQNEAQ (reference sequence).

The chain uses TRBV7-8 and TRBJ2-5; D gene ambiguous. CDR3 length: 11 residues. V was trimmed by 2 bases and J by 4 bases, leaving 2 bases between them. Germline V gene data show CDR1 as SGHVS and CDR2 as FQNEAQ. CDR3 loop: CASSLLETQYF. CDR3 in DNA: TGTGCCAGCAGCTTACTAGAGACCCAGTACTTC. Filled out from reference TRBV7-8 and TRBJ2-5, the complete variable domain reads GAGVSQSPRYKVAKRGQDVALRCDPISGHVSLFWYQQALGQGPEFLTYFQNEAQLDKSGLPSDRFFAERPEGSVSTLKIQRTQQEDSAVYLCASSLLETQYFGPGTRLLVL.

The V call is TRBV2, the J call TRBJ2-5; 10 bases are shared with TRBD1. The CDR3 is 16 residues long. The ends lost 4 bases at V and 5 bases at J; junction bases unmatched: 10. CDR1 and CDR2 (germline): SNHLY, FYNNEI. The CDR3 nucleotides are TGTGCCAGCAGTGGGGGACAGGGGTCTTGGGTGGAGACCCAGTACTTC. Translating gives CASSGGQGSWVETQYF.

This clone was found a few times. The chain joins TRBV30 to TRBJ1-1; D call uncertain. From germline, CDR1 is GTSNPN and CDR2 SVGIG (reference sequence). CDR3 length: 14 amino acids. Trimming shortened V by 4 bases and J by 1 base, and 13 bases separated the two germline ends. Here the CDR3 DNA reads TGTGCCTGGAAAGTCAAGGGAGGGAACACTGAAGCTTTCTTT. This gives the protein CAWKVKGGNTEAFF.

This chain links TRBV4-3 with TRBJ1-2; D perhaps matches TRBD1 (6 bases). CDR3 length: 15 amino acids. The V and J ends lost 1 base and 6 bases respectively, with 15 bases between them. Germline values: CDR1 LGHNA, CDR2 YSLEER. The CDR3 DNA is TGCGCCAGCAGCCAAGGTTCAGGCAGGGGAGATGGCTACACCTTC. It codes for CASSQGSGRGDGYTF.

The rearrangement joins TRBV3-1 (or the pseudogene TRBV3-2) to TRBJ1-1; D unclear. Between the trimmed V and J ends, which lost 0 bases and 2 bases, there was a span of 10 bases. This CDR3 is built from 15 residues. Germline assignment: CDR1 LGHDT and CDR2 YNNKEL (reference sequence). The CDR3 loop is CASSQDLYTNTEAFF. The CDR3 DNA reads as TGTGCCAGCAGCCAAGATCTTTACACAAACACTGAAGCTTTCTTT.

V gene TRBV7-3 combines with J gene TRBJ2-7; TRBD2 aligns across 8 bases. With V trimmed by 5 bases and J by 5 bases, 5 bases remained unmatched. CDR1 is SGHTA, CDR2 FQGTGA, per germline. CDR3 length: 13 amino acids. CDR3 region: CASSPSGSDEQYF. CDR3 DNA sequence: TGTGCCAGCAGCCCCAGCGGGAGCGACGAGCAGTACTTC.

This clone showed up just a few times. Written as DNA, the CDR3 is TGTGCCAGCAGTTCCACCCGAGTTAAGTGGGCAGGGCGGGCCGACACTGAAGCTTTCTTT. It yields the protein CASSSTRVKWAGRADTEAFF. The chain employs TRBV27 and TRBJ1-1; possible D gene TRBD1, 5 bases. Germline-derived CDR1 and CDR2 are MNHEY and SMNVEV (reference sequence). V was shortened by 4 bases and J by 3 bases, with 30 bases between the two germline ends. CDR3 size: 20 residues.

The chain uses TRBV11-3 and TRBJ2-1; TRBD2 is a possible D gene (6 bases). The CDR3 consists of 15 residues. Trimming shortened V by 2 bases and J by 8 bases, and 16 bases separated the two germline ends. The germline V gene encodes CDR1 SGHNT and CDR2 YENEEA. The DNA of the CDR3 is TGTGCCAGCAGCTTACGGGGGAGTACGCGGGATGAGCAGTTCTTC. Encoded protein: CASSLRGSTRDEQFF. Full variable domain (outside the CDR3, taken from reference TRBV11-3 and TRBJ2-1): EAGVVQSPRYKIIEKKQPVAFWCNPISGHNTLYWYLQNLGQGPELLIRYENEEAVDDSQLPKDRFSAERLKGVDSTLKIQPAELGDSAVYLCASSLRGSTRDEQFFGPGTRLTVL.

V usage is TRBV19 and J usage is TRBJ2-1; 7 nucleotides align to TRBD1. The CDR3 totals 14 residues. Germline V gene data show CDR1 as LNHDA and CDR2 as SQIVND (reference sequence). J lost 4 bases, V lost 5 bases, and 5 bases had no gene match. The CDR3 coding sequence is TGTGCCAGTAGTTATGGGACAGTTTACAATGAGCAGTTCTTC. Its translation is CASSYGTVYNEQFF.

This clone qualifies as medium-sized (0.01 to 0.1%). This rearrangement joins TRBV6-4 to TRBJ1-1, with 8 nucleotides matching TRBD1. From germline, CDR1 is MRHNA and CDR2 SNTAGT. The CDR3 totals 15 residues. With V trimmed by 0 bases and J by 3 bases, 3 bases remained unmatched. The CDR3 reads CASSDSSGGYTEAFF. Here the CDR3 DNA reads TGTGCCAGCAGTGACTCATCAGGGGGCTACACTGAAGCTTTCTTT.

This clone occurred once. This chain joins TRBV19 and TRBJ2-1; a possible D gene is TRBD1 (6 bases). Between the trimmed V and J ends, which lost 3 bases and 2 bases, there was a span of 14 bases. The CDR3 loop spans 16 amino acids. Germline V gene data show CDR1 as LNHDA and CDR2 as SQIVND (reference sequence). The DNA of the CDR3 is TGTGCCAGTAGTATCAACAGGGACGGGGCCTACAATGAGCAGTTCTTC. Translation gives CASSINRDGAYNEQFF.

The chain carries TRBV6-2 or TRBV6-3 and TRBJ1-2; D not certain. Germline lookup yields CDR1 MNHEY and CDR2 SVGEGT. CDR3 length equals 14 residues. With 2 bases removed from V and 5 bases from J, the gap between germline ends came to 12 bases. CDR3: CASSYAGSIYGYTF. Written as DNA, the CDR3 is TGTGCCAGCAGTTACGCGGGCAGCATATATGGCTACACCTTC.

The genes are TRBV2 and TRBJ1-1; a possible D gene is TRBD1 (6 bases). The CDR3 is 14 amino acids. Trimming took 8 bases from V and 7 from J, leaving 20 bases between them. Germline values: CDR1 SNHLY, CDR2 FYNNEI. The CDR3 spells CASLRTGNRGEAFF. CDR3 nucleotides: TGTGCCAGCCTACGTACAGGGAACCGGGGTGAAGCTTTCTTT.

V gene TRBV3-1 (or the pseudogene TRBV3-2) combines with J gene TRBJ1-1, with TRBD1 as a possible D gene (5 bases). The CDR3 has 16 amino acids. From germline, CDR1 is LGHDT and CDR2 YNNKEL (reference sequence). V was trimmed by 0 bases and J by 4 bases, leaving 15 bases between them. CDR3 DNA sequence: TGTGCCAGCAGCCAAGATCTGAGGGGAGGAGGCACTGAAGCTTTCTTT. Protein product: CASSQDLRGGGTEAFF.

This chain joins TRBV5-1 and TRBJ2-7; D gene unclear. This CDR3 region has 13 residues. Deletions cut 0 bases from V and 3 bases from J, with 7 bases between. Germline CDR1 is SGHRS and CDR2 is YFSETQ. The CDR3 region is CASSLAGVYEQYF. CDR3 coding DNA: TGCGCCAGCAGCTTGGCCGGCGTCTACGAGCAGTACTTC.

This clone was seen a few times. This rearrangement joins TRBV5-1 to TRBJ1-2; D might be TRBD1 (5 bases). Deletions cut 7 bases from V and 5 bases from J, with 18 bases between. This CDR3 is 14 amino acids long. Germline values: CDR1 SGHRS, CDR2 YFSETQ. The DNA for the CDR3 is TGCGCCAGCGCCCTACAGGATAACGAGTATGGCTACACCTTC. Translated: CASALQDNEYGYTF. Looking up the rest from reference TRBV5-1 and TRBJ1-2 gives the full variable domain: KAGVTQTPRYLIKTRGQQVTLSCSPISGHRSVSWYQQTPGQGLQFLFEYFSETQRNKGNFPGRFSGRQFSNSRSEMNVSTLELGDSALYLCASALQDNEYGYTFGSGTRLTVV.